The next 26 T cell receptor beta chains were all read from a single sample in a study of OX40 agonist ivuxolimab in advanced cancers. Assay used: immunoSEQ multiplex PCR; TCRdb lists only in-frame clones, some missing. The table includes tens of thousands of clones, 80% to 95% detected once. This sample comprised CD4+ or CD8+ T cells sorted from blood, obtained in a trial of the OX40 agonist ivuxolimab. The source is an adult with an advanced solid tumor such as melanoma, head and neck, liver or kidney cancer.

This chain connects TRBV5-5 to TRBJ1-1; D might be TRBD1 (5 bases). Germline CDR1 SGHKS, CDR2 YYEKEE (reference sequence). Deletions cut 0 bases from V and 9 bases from J, with 12 bases between. This CDR3 is built from 13 residues. The CDR3, as DNA: TGTGCCAGCAGCTTGGATGGGGCGAGTCAAGCTTTCTTT. Amino acids: CASSLDGASQAFF.

The chain recombines TRBV5-5 with TRBJ2-3; D is possibly TRBD1 (5 bases). Germline V gives CDR1 SGHKS, CDR2 YYEKEE (reference sequence). V was shortened by 1 base and J by 0 bases, with 18 bases between the two germline ends. This CDR3 is built from 18 residues. In DNA, the CDR3 is TGTGCCAGCAGCTTGTCCTTGCAGCAGGGAACCAGCACAGATACGCAGTATTTT. It yields the protein CASSLSLQQGTSTDTQYF.

The chain links TRBV18 to TRBJ1-2, with TRBD1 matching 9 bases. Trimming at V came to 4 bases and at J to 2 bases, leaving 17 bases not matched to a gene. From germline, CDR1 is KGHSH and CDR2 LQKENI. CDR3 length: 19 amino acids. Written as DNA, the CDR3 is TGTGCCAGCTCACTAAACTCCGGGACAGGGAGATCCCGAAACTATGGCTACACCTTC. It yields the protein CASSLNSGTGRSRNYGYTF.

The rearrangement uses TRBV5-1 and TRBJ2-3, with TRBD1 matching 7 bases. The junction had 2 bases not matched to a gene; V was cut back by 5 bases and J by 2 bases. The germline gives CDR1 SGHRS, CDR2 YFSETQ. This CDR3 has 13 amino acids. The CDR3 spells CASRQGVTDTQYF. The CDR3 DNA reads TGCGCCAGCAGGCAGGGGGTCACAGATACGCAGTATTTT.

This clone occurred once. The chain recombines TRBV28 with TRBJ2-1; D is uncertain. The CDR3 totals 15 residues. Trimming cost V 5 bases and J 2 bases, with 13 bases left between them. Germline values: CDR1 MDHEN, CDR2 SYDVKM. In DNA form, the CDR3 reads TGTGCCAGCAGTCGTACTACCCAAACCTACAATGAGCAGTTCTTC. It yields the protein CASSRTTQTYNEQFF.

The rearrangement links TRBV29-1 to TRBJ1-5; unclear D gene. Germline values: CDR1 SQVTM, CDR2 ANQGSEA. The CDR3 extends over 14 amino acids. Trimming left V 7 bases short and J 5 bases short, with 18 bases between. In DNA form, the CDR3 reads TGCAGCGCCCGGGTGGCGGGGAGGGATCAGCCCCAGCATTTT. Its protein product is CSARVAGRDQPQHF.

The chain recombines TRBV5-1 with TRBJ2-5; TRBD1 might be the D (6 bases). The germline V gene has CDR1 SGHRS and CDR2 YFSETQ. The CDR3 is 15 residues long. The V end was cut by 4 bases, the J end by 1 base, with 14 bases between. CDR3 nucleotides: TGCGCCAGCAGCGCACAGGGACAATTCCAAGAGACCCAGTACTTC. It specifies CASSAQGQFQETQYF.

This clone was observed a single time. The chain recombines TRBV2 with TRBJ2-7; D might be TRBD1 (7 bases). The CDR3 totals 13 residues. V gave up 8 bases and J gave up 6 bases, with 17 bases separating them. From germline, CDR1 is SNHLY and CDR2 FYNNEI. The DNA of the CDR3 is TGTGCCAGCCAGACAGGGAGGCTATTCGAGCAGTACTTC. It yields the protein CASQTGRLFEQYF.

The chain employs TRBV4-1 and TRBJ1-5, with D possibly TRBD1 on 6 matching bases. Trimming took off 3 bases at V and 0 bases at J, with 12 bases between the two ends. Germline CDR1 MGHRA, CDR2 YSYEKL. The CDR3 runs to 16 residues. CDR3 DNA: TGCGCCAGCAGCCACTCTTACAGGGATAGCAATCAGCCCCAGCATTTT. Protein: CASSHSYRDSNQPQHF.

The rearrangement joins TRBV14 to TRBJ2-1; D might be TRBD2 (6 bases). Germline loops: CDR1 SGHDN, CDR2 FVKESK. The CDR3 runs 16 residues. The V end lost 0 bases, the J end lost 0 bases, and 9 bases lay between the germline ends. CDR3: CASSQDVGSSYNEQFF. The CDR3 coding sequence is TGTGCCAGCAGCCAAGATGTCGGGAGCTCCTACAATGAGCAGTTCTTC. The variable domain in full, with the rest retrieved from reference TRBV14 and TRBJ2-1, is EAGVTQFPSHSVIEKGQTVTLRCDPISGHDNLYWYRRVMGKEIKFLLHFVKESKQDESGMPNNRFLAERTGGTYSTLKVQPAELEDSGVYFCASSQDVGSSYNEQFFGPGTRLTVL.

A single count supports this clone. V and J are TRBV30 and TRBJ2-3; D call uncertain. Germline CDR1 and CDR2: GTSNPN and SVGIG (reference sequence). The CDR3 totals 14 residues. With 4 bases removed from V and 2 bases from J, the gap between germline ends came to 13 bases. The CDR3 region has the DNA TGTGCCTGGATAACCGGTCCTCTCACAGATACGCAGTATTTT. Residues: CAWITGPLTDTQYF.

The chain is built from TRBV28 and TRBJ2-2; 7 positions match TRBD1. With 6 bases clipped from V and 7 bases from J, the junction kept 5 bases outside the gene matches. CDR1 and CDR2 from the germline V gene are MDHEN and SYDVKM. The length of the CDR3 is 13 residues. CDR3 loop: CASSPGQIGELFF. The CDR3 DNA is TGTGCCAGCAGCCCGGGACAGATCGGGGAGCTGTTTTTT.

The rearrangement joins TRBV18 to TRBJ2-2, with no clear D. The germline gives CDR1 KGHSH, CDR2 LQKENI. The V end lost 3 bases, the J end lost 0 bases, and 11 bases lay between the germline ends. This CDR3 comprises 16 residues. CDR3 sequence: CASSPQASSNTGELFF. CDR3 nucleotides: TGTGCCAGCTCACCTCAGGCGAGCTCGAACACCGGGGAGCTGTTTTTT.

The chain joins TRBV6-5 to TRBJ2-3, with 7 positions matching TRBD2. Germline trimming cut 10 bases from V and 1 base from J; bases unmatched to any gene: 11. Per germline, CDR1 MNHEY and CDR2 SVGAGI. The CDR3 length is 15 residues. The CDR3 nucleotides are TGTGCCACCGAGGGCGGGGGAGAAGGCACAGATACGCAGTATTTT. It is translated as CATEGGGEGTDTQYF.

The chain has TRBV5-1 and TRBJ1-1, with TRBD1 matching 8 bases. This CDR3 contains 16 residues. Trimming at V came to 0 bases and at J to 0 bases, leaving 4 bases not matched to a gene. Germline CDR1 SGHRS, CDR2 YFSETQ. CDR3 sequence reads: CASSLEGQAMNTEAFF. The CDR3 nucleotides read TGCGCCAGCAGCTTGGAGGGACAGGCAATGAACACTGAAGCTTTCTTT.

The chain joins TRBV27 to TRBJ1-5, with D perhaps TRBD1 (5 bases). Looked up from germline, CDR1 is MNHEY and CDR2 is SMNVEV (reference sequence). This CDR3 spans 14 amino acids. The V gene lost 3 bases and the J gene lost 6 bases, with 12 bases spanning the gap. The CDR3 loop reads CASSLFPGAQPQHF. In DNA, the CDR3 is TGTGCCAGCAGTTTGTTCCCTGGGGCTCAGCCCCAGCATTTT.

This rearrangement joins TRBV18 to TRBJ2-5, with D unresolved. V was pared by 1 base and J by 2 bases, with 5 bases between. The CDR3 runs 13 residues. Germline CDR1 and CDR2: KGHSH and LQKENI. The DNA for the CDR3 is TGTGCCAGCTCACCACAGCCGCAAGAGACCCAGTACTTC. Its protein is CASSPQPQETQYF. Complete variable domain (other parts from reference TRBV18 and TRBJ2-5): NAGVMQNPRHLVRRRGQEARLRCSPMKGHSHVYWYRQLPEEGLKFMVYLQKENIIDESGMPKERFSAEFPKEGPSILRIQQVVRGDSAAYFCASSPQPQETQYFGPGTRLLVL.

The genes are TRBV6-6 and TRBJ1-1; maybe TRBD1 (6 bases). The germline gives CDR1 MNHNY, CDR2 SVGAGI (reference sequence). Trimming removed 5 bases from V and 1 base from J, with 11 bases in between. The CDR3 totals 14 residues. The CDR3 here is CASSPWGQNTEAFF. The CDR3 DNA is TGTGCCAGCAGTCCCTGGGGACAGAACACTGAAGCTTTCTTT.

This rearrangement joins TRBV5-4 to TRBJ1-6; tentative D call: TRBD1 (5 bases). Germline V gene sequence: CDR1 SGHNT, CDR2 YYREEE (reference sequence). CDR3 size: 17 residues. V was trimmed by 0 bases and J by 12 bases, leaving 22 bases between them. This CDR3 reads CASSLAPRQTGPLPLHF. The DNA for the CDR3 is TGTGCCAGCAGCTTGGCACCTCGACAGACGGGACCCTTACCCCTCCACTTT.

The chain carries TRBV28 and TRBJ1-2; the D gene is possibly TRBD1 (5 bases). This CDR3 comprises 14 residues. Trimming left V 5 bases short and J 0 bases short, with 10 bases between. The germline V gene encodes CDR1 MDHEN and CDR2 SYDVKM. The CDR3 region has the DNA TGTGCCAGCAGTCAGGGTTTCGCTAACTATGGCTACACCTTC. It codes for CASSQGFANYGYTF.

The chain is built from TRBV9 and TRBJ1-3; 9 bases agree with TRBD1. This CDR3 region has 14 residues. Germline loops: CDR1 SGDLS, CDR2 YYNGEE. V was clipped by 3 bases and J by 8 bases; unmatched bases: 6. Here the CDR3 reads CASSARQGGDTIYF. The DNA of the CDR3 is TGTGCCAGCAGCGCCCGACAGGGGGGGGACACCATATATTTT. The full variable domain, completed using reference TRBV9 and TRBJ1-3, is DSGVTQTPKHLITATGQRVTLRCSPRSGDLSVYWYQQSLDQGLQFLIQYYNGEERAKGNILERFSAQQFPDLHSELNLSSLELGDSALYFCASSARQGGDTIYFGEGSWLTVV.

The V call is TRBV28, the J call TRBJ1-2; no clear D. Germline V gene lookup returns CDR1 MDHEN and CDR2 SYDVKM. Trimming took off 3 bases at V and 6 bases at J, with 5 bases between the two ends. CDR3 length: 11 residues. The CDR3 protein is CASSFQDGYTF. CDR3 coding DNA: TGTGCCAGCAGTTTTCAGGATGGCTACACCTTC.

This clone was detected once. The chain is built from TRBV9 and TRBJ2-1; D is ambiguous. Germline V gene data show CDR1 as SGDLS and CDR2 as YYNGEE. The CDR3 sequence is 14 residues long. V was shortened by 0 bases and J by 9 bases, with 13 bases between the two germline ends. This CDR3 is CASSVDQVRAEQFF. The CDR3 DNA reads TGTGCCAGCAGCGTAGACCAGGTACGGGCTGAGCAGTTCTTC. Full variable domain (rest looked up from reference TRBV9 and TRBJ2-1): DSGVTQTPKHLITATGQRVTLRCSPRSGDLSVYWYQQSLDQGLQFLIQYYNGEERAKGNILERFSAQQFPDLHSELNLSSLELGDSALYFCASSVDQVRAEQFFGPGTRLTVL.

The V and J genes are TRBV28 and TRBJ2-7; 7 bases agree with TRBD1. Trimming removed 3 bases from V and 2 bases from J; junction bases left unmatched: 1. Germline CDR1 reads MDHEN; CDR2 reads SYDVKM. The CDR3 runs 13 residues. This CDR3 reads CASSFQGAYEQYV. The DNA of the CDR3 is TGTGCCAGCAGTTTTCAGGGGGCCTACGAGCAGTACGTC.

The rearrangement joins TRBV14 to TRBJ2-3; no reliable D call. The V gene's germline CDR1 is SGHDN and CDR2 FVKESK. Deletions cut 2 bases from V and 1 base from J, with 1 base between. The CDR3 is made up of 12 amino acids. The CDR3, as DNA: TGTGCCAGCAGCCAACGCACAGATACGCAGTATTTT. It yields the protein CASSQRTDTQYF.

The chain employs TRBV5-6 and TRBJ2-3; D not certain. Germline CDR1 and CDR2: SGHDT and YYEEEE. V dropped 3 bases and J dropped 6 bases, with 8 bases sitting between them. The CDR3 runs 12 residues. The CDR3 sequence is CASSWAADTQYF. The DNA for the CDR3 is TGTGCCAGCAGCTGGGCGGCGGATACGCAGTATTTT.